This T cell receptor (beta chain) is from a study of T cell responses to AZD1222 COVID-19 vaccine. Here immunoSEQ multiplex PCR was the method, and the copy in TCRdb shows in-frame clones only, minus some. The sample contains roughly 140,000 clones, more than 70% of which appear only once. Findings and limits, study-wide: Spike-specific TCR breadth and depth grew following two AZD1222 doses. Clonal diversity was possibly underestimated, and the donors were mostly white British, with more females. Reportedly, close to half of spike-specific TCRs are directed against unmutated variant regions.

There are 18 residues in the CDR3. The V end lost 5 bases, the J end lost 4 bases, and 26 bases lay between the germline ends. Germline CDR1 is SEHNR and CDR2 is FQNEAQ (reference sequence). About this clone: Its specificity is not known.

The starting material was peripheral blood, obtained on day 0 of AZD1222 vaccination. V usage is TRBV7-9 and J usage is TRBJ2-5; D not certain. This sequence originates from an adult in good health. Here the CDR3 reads CASSVYGWSRQAGETQYF. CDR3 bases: TGTGCCAGCAGCGTGTATGGGTGGAGCAGGCAGGCAGGAGAGACCCAGTACTTC.